This TCR beta chain originates from a study of T cell responses to AZD1222 COVID-19 vaccine. Study-wide points: Following two doses of AZD1222, Spike-specific TCR breadth and depth rose.

Clones were sequenced by immunoSEQ multiplex PCR, and TCRdb holds only the in-frame ones, with some missing. The repertoire consists of some 120,000 clones, with roughly 90% occurring once and the leading ten covering approximately 4.2%. Germline V CDR1 and CDR2: MDHEN, SYDVKM. Unmatched junction bases numbered 9, after V lost 4 bases and J lost 2 bases. The CDR3 runs to 16 residues. Concerning this clone: Its antigen is as yet unknown.

The sequence was collected from an adult in good health. The chain uses TRBV28 and TRBJ2-7, with 9 bases lining up with TRBD1. Sample: peripheral blood, taken on day 0 of AZD1222 vaccination. The CDR3 bases are TGTGCCAGCAGTTCCCCGGGGACAGGGAGTCCCTACGAGCAGTACTTC. Translated, it gives CASSSPGTGSPYEQYF.